The rows below give T cell receptor beta chains drawn from one sample of a study of blood T cell repertoires in COVID-19. The method was immunoSEQ multiplex PCR; TCRdb's version includes in-frame clones alone and lacks a portion of them. The sample lists 55,000 to 75,000 clones, about 80% seen once, with roughly 18% in the top ten. Sequenced: peripheral blood. Receptors were obtained from a man between 65 and 85 years old who had recovered from COVID-19. Each CDR3 is given with its conserved first and last residue. Fields, in order: clone size, J gene, D gene, V gene, CDR3 DNA, CDR3 protein. The D gene is left open where the match is weak. A row's size may be missing; if present it is once, few, many or a size class.

clone size: -
J gene: TRBJ1-4
D gene: TRBD1
V gene: TRBV3-1/TRBV3-2
CDR3 DNA: TGTGCCAGCAGCCAAATCGGGACAGGGCTTGAAAAACTGTTTTTT
CDR3 protein: CASSQIGTGLEKLFF

clone size: -
J gene: TRBJ2-7
D gene: -
V gene: TRBV5-1
CDR3 DNA: TGCGCCAGCAGCTTAGGGGACACTGCCTACGAGCAGTACTTC
CDR3 protein: CASSLGDTAYEQYF

clone size: -
J gene: TRBJ2-3
D gene: TRBD1
V gene: TRBV10-1
CDR3 DNA: TGCGCCAGCAGTGACAGAGGGGGCGACACAGATACGCAGTATTTT
CDR3 protein: CASSDRGGDTDTQYF

clone size: -
J gene: TRBJ1-1
D gene: TRBD1
V gene: TRBV30
CDR3 DNA: TGTGCCTGGAGTCCCTGGACAGGGGAGAACACTGAAGCTTTCTTT
CDR3 protein: CAWSPWTGENTEAFF

clone size: -
J gene: TRBJ2-7
D gene: -
V gene: TRBV6-1
CDR3 DNA: TGTGCCAGCAGTACGGACATCCCCTACGAGCAGTACTTC
CDR3 protein: CASSTDIPYEQYF

clone size: -
J gene: TRBJ1-5
D gene: TRBD1
V gene: TRBV28
CDR3 DNA: TGTGCCAGCAGCTACGGACAGGAGGAACAGCCCCAGCATTTT
CDR3 protein: CASSYGQEEQPQHF

clone size: -
J gene: TRBJ2-1
D gene: -
V gene: TRBV6-4
CDR3 DNA: TGTGCCAGCAGTGACGAAGACAACGATGAGCAGTTCTTC
CDR3 protein: CASSDEDNDEQFF

clone size: -
J gene: TRBJ2-1
D gene: TRBD2
V gene: TRBV6-5
CDR3 DNA: TGTGCCAGCAGTACTCTAGCGGGAGAGGGCAATGAGCAGTTCTTC
CDR3 protein: CASSTLAGEGNEQFF

clone size: once
J gene: TRBJ1-5
D gene: -
V gene: TRBV20-1
CDR3 DNA: TGCAGTGCAAGTGGGCAGGGCAGCAATCAGCCCCAGCATTTT
CDR3 protein: CSASGQGSNQPQHF

clone size: -
J gene: TRBJ1-1
D gene: TRBD1
V gene: TRBV19
CDR3 DNA: TGTGCCAGTAGTAACAGGGGAAGGGAGACTGAAGCTTTCTTT
CDR3 protein: CASSNRGRETEAFF

clone size: -
J gene: TRBJ2-3
D gene: TRBD1
V gene: TRBV19
CDR3 DNA: TGTGCCAGTAGTCAACAACCGGGACAGGGAGGTCTCGATACGCAGTATTTT
CDR3 protein: CASSQQPGQGGLDTQYF

clone size: once
J gene: TRBJ2-5
D gene: -
V gene: TRBV7-9
CDR3 DNA: TGTGCCAGCAGCCCACGACGGACTGGATTAGAGACCCAGTACTTC
CDR3 protein: CASSPRRTGLETQYF

clone size: once
J gene: TRBJ1-5
D gene: -
V gene: TRBV6-2/TRBV6-3
CDR3 DNA: TGTGCCAGCAGCCGAGTAATACAGGGAACGAACAATCAGCCCCAGCATTTT
CDR3 protein: CASSRVIQGTNNQPQHF

clone size: -
J gene: TRBJ2-3
D gene: TRBD2
V gene: TRBV2
CDR3 DNA: TGTGCCAGCAGGCTGGGACTAGCGGGAACAGATACGCAGTATTTT
CDR3 protein: CASRLGLAGTDTQYF

clone size: -
J gene: TRBJ2-3
D gene: TRBD2
V gene: TRBV6-6
CDR3 DNA: TGTGCCAGCAGTGCTCTAGCGGGGGGCCGGGGTACGCAGTATTTT
CDR3 protein: CASSALAGGRGTQYF

clone size: -
J gene: TRBJ1-1
D gene: -
V gene: TRBV28
CDR3 DNA: TGTGCCAGCAGTCTGGAGGGTAATCCAATGAACACTGAAGCTTTCTTT
CDR3 protein: CASSLEGNPMNTEAFF

clone size: -
J gene: TRBJ2-3
D gene: -
V gene: TRBV7-9
CDR3 DNA: TGTGCCAGCAGTTTTGACTATACGCAGTATTTT
CDR3 protein: CASSFDYTQYF

clone size: few
J gene: TRBJ2-1
D gene: TRBD2
V gene: TRBV7-6
CDR3 DNA: TGTGCCAGCAGCTTTATCGGGACTAGCGGGAGAAATGAGCAGTTCTTC
CDR3 protein: CASSFIGTSGRNEQFF

clone size: once
J gene: TRBJ1-5
D gene: -
V gene: TRBV5-1
CDR3 DNA: TGCGCCAGCAGACTGGACACAAATCAGCCCCAGCATTTT
CDR3 protein: CASRLDTNQPQHF

clone size: -
J gene: TRBJ2-1
D gene: -
V gene: TRBV19
CDR3 DNA: TGTGCCAGTAGTATAGGGGAGGGGGACGCCTACAATGAGCAGTTCTTC
CDR3 protein: CASSIGEGDAYNEQFF

clone size: -
J gene: TRBJ1-2
D gene: -
V gene: TRBV30
CDR3 DNA: TGTGCCTGGAGTGTAGGACAATATGGCTACACCTTC
CDR3 protein: CAWSVGQYGYTF

clone size: -
J gene: TRBJ2-5
D gene: TRBD2
V gene: TRBV4-1
CDR3 DNA: TGCGCCAGCAGCCAGGGTAGCGGGGGAAGAGAGGCCCAGTACTTC
CDR3 protein: CASSQGSGGREAQYF